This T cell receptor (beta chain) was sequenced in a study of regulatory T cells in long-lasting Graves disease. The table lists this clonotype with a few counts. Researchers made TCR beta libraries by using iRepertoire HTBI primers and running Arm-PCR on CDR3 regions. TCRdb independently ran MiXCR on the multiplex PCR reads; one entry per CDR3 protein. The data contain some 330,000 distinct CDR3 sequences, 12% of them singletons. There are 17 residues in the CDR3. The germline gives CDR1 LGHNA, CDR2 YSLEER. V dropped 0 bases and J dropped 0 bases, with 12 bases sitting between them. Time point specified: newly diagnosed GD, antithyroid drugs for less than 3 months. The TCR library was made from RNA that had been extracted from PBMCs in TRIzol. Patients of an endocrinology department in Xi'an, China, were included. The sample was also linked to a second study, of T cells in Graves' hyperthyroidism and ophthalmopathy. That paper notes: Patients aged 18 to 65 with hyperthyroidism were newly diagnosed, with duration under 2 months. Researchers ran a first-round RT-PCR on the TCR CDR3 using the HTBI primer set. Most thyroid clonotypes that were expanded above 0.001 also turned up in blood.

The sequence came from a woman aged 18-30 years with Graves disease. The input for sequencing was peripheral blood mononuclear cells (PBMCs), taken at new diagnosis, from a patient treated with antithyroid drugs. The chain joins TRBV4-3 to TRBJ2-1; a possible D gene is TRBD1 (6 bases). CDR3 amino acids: CASSQDMGASSYNEQFF. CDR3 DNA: TGCGCCAGCAGCCAAGATATGGGGGCGAGCTCCTACAATGAGCAGTTCTTC.